The 5 T cell receptor beta chains below were found in one sample sequenced in a study of OX40 agonist ivuxolimab in advanced cancers. TCRdb's table, derived via immunoSEQ multiplex PCR, lists solely in-frame clones and lacks some. The table has 77,000 or so clones, approximately 85% seen once. The sample in question was CD4+ or CD8+ T cells sorted from blood, obtained in a trial of the OX40 agonist ivuxolimab. The receptor set was obtained from an adult with an advanced solid tumor such as melanoma, head and neck, liver or kidney cancer.

J is TRBJ2-7 and V is TRBV7-2; D possibly matches TRBD1 or TRBD2 (5 bases each). CDR3 size: 15 residues. The germline V gene encodes CDR1 SGHTA and CDR2 FQGNSA. V was cut by 2 bases and J by 0 bases, with 11 bases left in between. CDR3: CASSLNGAASYEQYF. In DNA form, the CDR3 reads TGTGCCAGCAGCTTAAACGGGGCCGCCTCCTACGAGCAGTACTTC.

The chain uses TRBV5-1 and TRBJ1-2, with D tentatively TRBD1 (6 bases). The germline gives CDR1 SGHRS, CDR2 YFSETQ. This CDR3 region has 15 residues. Trimming left V 0 bases short and J 0 bases short, with 9 bases between. This chain's CDR3 is CASSLETGSNYGYTF. The CDR3 bases are TGCGCCAGCAGCTTGGAAACAGGGTCTAACTATGGCTACACCTTC.

The J gene is TRBJ2-7, the V gene TRBV18; D remains ambiguous. CDR1 is KGHSH, CDR2 LQKENI, per germline. Between the trimmed V and J ends, which lost 3 bases and 6 bases, there was a span of 15 bases. The length of the CDR3 is 14 residues. In DNA form, the CDR3 reads TGTGCCAGCTCACCGCCCTCCGACTGGGCCGAGCAGTACTTC. It translates to CASSPPSDWAEQYF.

The V gene is TRBV5-4, the J gene TRBJ1-1, with no clear D. Trimming left V 6 bases short and J 5 bases short, with 26 bases between. Per the germline V gene, CDR1 is SGHNT and CDR2 is YYREEE (reference sequence). The CDR3 is 17 residues long. CDR3 in amino acids: CASNSRMAGLSVTEAFF. The CDR3 DNA is TGTGCCAGCAACTCCCGAATGGCGGGGTTGAGTGTAACTGAAGCTTTCTTT.

The V and J genes are TRBV28 and TRBJ2-4, with D tentatively TRBD2 (6 bases). The CDR3 consists of 14 residues. Deletions cut 5 bases from V and 8 bases from J, with 16 bases between. Germline V CDR1 and CDR2: MDHEN, SYDVKM. The CDR3 here is CASSPRSGGYIQYF. DNA of the CDR3: TGTGCCAGCAGTCCCCGATCTGGGGGGTACATTCAGTACTTC. Supplemented by reference TRBV28 and TRBJ2-4, the full variable domain reads DVKVTQSSRYLVKRTGEKVFLECVQDMDHENMFWYRQDPGLGLRLIYFSYDVKMKEKGDIPEGYSVSREKKERFSLILESASTNQTSMYLCASSPRSGGYIQYFGAGTRLSVL.